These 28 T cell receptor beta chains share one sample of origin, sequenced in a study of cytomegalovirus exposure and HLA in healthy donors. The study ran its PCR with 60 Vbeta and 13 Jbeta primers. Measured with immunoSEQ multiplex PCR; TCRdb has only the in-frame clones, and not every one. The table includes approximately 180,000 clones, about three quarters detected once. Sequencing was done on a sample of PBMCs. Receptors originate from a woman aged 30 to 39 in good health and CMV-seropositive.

CDR3 sequence: CASKQGGFNTGELFF. CDR3 in DNA: TGTGCCAGCAAACAGGGTGGCTTCAACACCGGGGAGCTGTTTTTT. The rearrangement links TRBV5-4 to TRBJ2-2, with TRBD1 as a possible D gene (6 bases). The V end lost 6 bases, the J end lost 2 bases, and 14 bases lay between the germline ends. The CDR3 has 15 amino acids. Germline V gene data show CDR1 as SGHNT and CDR2 as YYREEE (reference sequence).

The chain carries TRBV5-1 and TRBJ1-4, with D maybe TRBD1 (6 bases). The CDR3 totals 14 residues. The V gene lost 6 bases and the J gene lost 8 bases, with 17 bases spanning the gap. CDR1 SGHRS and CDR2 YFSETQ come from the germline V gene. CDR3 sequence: CASTRGRGAEKLFF. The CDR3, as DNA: TGCGCCAGCACCCGGGGACGGGGGGCAGAAAAACTGTTTTTT. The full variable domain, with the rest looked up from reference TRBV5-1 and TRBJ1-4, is KAGVTQTPRYLIKTRGQQVTLSCSPISGHRSVSWYQQTPGQGLQFLFEYFSETQRNKGNFPGRFSGRQFSNSRSEMNVSTLELGDSALYLCASTRGRGAEKLFFGSGTQLSVL.

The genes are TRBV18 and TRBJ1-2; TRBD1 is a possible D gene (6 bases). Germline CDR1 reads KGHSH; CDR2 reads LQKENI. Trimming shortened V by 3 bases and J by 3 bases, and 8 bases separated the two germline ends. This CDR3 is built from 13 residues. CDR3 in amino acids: CASSPSGDYGYTF. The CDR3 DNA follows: TGTGCCAGCTCACCGTCAGGGGACTATGGCTACACCTTC.

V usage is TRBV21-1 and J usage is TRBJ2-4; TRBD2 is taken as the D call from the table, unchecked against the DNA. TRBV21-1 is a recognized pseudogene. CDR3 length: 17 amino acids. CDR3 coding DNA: TGTGCCAGCAGCAAAGTCGAGGATCGGGGTCGGCAAAACATTCAGTACTTC. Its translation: CASSKVEDRGRQNIQYF.

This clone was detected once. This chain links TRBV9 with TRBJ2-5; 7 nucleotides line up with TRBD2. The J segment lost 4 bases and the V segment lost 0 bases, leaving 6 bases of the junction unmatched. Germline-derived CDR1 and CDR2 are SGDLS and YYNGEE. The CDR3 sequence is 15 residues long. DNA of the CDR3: TGTGCCAGCAGCGTAGGGGGGAGGGCCACAGAGACCCAGTACTTC. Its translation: CASSVGGRATETQYF.

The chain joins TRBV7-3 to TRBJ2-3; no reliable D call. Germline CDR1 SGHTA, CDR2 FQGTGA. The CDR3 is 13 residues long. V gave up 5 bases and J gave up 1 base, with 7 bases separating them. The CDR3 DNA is TGTGCCAGCAGCCCCCTCGGCACAGATACGCAGTATTTT. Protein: CASSPLGTDTQYF.

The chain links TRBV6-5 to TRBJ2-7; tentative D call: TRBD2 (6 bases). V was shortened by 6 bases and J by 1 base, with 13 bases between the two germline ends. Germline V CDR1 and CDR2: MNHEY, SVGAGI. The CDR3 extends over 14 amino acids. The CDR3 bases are TGTGCCAGCAGGGCCGGAGGGCCTTCCTACGAGCAGTACTTC. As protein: CASRAGGPSYEQYF.

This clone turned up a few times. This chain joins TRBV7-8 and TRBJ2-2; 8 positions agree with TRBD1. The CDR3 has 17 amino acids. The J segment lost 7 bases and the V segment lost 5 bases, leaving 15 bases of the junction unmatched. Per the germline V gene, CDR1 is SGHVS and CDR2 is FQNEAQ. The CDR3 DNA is TGTGCCAGCAGCCGAAAGGCCGGACAGGGTACGAGCGGGGAGCTGTTTTTT. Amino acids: CASSRKAGQGTSGELFF.

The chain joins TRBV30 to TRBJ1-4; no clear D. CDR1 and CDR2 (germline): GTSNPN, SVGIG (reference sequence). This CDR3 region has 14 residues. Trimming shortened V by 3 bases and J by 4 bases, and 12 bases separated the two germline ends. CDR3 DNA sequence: TGTGCCTGGAGGAGGGCGAACCTTAATGAAAAACTGTTTTTT. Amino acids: CAWRRANLNEKLFF.

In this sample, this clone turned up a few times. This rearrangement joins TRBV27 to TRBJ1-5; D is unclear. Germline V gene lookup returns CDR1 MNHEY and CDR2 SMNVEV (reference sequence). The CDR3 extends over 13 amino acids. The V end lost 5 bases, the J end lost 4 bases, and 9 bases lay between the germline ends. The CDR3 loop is CASSPFYNQPQHF. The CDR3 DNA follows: TGTGCCAGCAGTCCCTTTTATAATCAGCCCCAGCATTTT.

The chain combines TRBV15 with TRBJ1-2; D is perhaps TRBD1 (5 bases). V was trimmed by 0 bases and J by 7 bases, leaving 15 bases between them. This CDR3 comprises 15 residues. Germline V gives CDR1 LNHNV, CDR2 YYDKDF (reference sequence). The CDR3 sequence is CATSRDRGVDGGYTF. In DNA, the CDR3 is TGTGCCACCAGCAGAGATAGGGGTGTCGATGGTGGCTACACCTTC.

CDR3 amino acids: CASSPGTVSFF. DNA for the CDR3: TGCGCCAGCAGCCCAGGGACAGTGTCGTTCTTC. The V call is TRBV4-1, the J call TRBJ2-1; the match to TRBD1 covers 7 bases. The trim removed 4 bases at V and 15 bases at J, leaving 6 bases unmatched. There are 11 residues in the CDR3. Per germline, CDR1 MGHRA and CDR2 YSYEKL.

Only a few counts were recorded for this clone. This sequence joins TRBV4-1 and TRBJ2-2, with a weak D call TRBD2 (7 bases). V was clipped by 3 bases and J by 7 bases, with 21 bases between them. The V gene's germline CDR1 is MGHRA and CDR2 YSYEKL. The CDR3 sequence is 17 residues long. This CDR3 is CASSQRGGREKVGELFF. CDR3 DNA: TGCGCCAGCAGCCAGAGAGGGGGGCGGGAGAAGGTCGGGGAGCTGTTTTTT.

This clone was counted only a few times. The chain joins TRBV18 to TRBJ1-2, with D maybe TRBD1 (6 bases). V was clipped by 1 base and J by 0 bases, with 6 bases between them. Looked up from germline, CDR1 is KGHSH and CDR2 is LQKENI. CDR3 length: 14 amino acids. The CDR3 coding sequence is TGTGCCAGCTCACCACAGGGGGCTAACTATGGCTACACCTTC. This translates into CASSPQGANYGYTF.

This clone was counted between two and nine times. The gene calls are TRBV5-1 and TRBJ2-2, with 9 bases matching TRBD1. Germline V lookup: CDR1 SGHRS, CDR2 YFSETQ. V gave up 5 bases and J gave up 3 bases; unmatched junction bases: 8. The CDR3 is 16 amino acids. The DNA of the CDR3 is TGCGCCAGCAGGGATACAGGGGGCGCGGACACCGGGGAGCTGTTTTTT. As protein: CASRDTGGADTGELFF.

CDR3 DNA: TGTGCCACCAGCAGAGATCGTGGCAGGGATAGTGGCTACACCTTC. Translated, it gives CATSRDRGRDSGYTF. The chain is built from TRBV15 and TRBJ1-2, with D possibly being TRBD1 (5 bases). V lost 0 bases and J 7 bases, leaving 15 bases between the germline ends. There are 15 residues in the CDR3. CDR1 is LNHNV and CDR2 is YYDKDF in the germline V gene (reference sequence).

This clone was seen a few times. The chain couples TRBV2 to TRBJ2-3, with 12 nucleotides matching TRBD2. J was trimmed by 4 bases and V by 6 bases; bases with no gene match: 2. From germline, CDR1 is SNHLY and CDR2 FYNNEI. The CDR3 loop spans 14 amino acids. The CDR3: CASRTSGSADTQYF. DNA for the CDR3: TGTGCCAGCAGGACTAGCGGGAGTGCAGATACGCAGTATTTT.

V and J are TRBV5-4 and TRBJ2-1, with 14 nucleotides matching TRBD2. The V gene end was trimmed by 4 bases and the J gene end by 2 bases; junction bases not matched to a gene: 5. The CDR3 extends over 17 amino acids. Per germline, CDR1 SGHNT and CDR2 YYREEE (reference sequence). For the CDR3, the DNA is TGTGCCAGCAGCGGACTAGCGGGAGGCGCTACCTACAATGAGCAGTTCTTC. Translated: CASSGLAGGATYNEQFF. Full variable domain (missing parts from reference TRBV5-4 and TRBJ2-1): ETGVTQSPTHLIKTRGQQVTLRCSSQSGHNTVSWYQQALGQGPQFIFQYYREEENGRGNFPPRFSGLQFPNYSSELNVNALELDDSALYLCASSGLAGGATYNEQFFGPGTRLTVL.

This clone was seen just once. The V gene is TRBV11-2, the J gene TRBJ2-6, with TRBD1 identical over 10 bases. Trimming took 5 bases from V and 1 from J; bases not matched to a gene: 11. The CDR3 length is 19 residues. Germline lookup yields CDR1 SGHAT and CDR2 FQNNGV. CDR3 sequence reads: CASSATTGTGDSGANVLTF. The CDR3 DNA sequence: TGTGCCAGCAGCGCGACCACCGGGACAGGGGATTCTGGGGCCAACGTCCTGACTTTC. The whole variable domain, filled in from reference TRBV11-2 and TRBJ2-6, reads EAGVAQSPRYKIIEKRQSVAFWCNPISGHATLYWYQQILGQGPKLLIQFQNNGVVDDSQLPKDRFSAERLKGVDSTLKIQPAKLEDSAVYLCASSATTGTGDSGANVLTFGAGSRLTVL.

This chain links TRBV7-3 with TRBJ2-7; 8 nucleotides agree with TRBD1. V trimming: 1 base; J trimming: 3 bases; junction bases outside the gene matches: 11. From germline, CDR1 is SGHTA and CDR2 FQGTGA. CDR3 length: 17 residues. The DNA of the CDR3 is TGTGCCAGCAGCTTAATTGGGACAGGCTTTCTCGACTACGAGCAGTACTTC. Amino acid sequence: CASSLIGTGFLDYEQYF.

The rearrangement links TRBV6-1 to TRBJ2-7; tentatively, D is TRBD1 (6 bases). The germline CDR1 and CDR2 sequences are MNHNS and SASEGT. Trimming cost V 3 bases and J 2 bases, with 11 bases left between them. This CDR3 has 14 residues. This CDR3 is CASSDWGLTYEQYF. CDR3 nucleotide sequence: TGTGCCAGCAGTGACTGGGGGCTGACCTACGAGCAGTACTTC.

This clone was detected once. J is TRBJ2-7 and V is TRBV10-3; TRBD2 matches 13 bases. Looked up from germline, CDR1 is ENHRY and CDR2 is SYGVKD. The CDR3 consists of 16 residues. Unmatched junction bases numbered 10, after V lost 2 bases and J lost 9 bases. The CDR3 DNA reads TGTGCCATCAGTGAGGGGACTAGCGGGATATCCAGAGGGCAGTACTTC. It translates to CAISEGTSGISRGQYF.

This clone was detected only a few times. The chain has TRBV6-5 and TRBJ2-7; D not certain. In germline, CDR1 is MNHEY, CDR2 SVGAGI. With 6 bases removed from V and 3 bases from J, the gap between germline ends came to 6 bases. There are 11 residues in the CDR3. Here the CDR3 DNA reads TGTGCCAGCAGCCGAGACTACGAGCAGTACTTC. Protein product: CASSRDYEQYF.

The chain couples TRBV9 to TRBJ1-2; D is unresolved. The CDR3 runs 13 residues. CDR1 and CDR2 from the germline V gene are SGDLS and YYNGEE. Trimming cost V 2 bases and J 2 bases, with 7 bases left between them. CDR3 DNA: TGTGCCAGCAGCGTGGGCAGAAACTATGGCTACACCTTC. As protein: CASSVGRNYGYTF. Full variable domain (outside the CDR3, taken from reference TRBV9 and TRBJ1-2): DSGVTQTPKHLITATGQRVTLRCSPRSGDLSVYWYQQSLDQGLQFLIQYYNGEERAKGNILERFSAQQFPDLHSELNLSSLELGDSALYFCASSVGRNYGYTFGSGTRLTVV.

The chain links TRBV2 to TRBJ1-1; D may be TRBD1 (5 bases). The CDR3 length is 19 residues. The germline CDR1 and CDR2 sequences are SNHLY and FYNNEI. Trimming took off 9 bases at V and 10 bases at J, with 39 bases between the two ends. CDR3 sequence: CASHAKQVTEQVVLSGAFF. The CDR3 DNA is TGTGCCAGTCATGCCAAACAGGTTACAGAGCAAGTGGTGCTAAGTGGAGCTTTCTTT. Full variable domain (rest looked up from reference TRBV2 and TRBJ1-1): EPEVTQTPSHQVTQMGQEVILRCVPISNHLYFYWYRQILGQKVEFLVSFYNNEISEKSEIFDDQFSVERPDGSNFTLKIRSTKLEDSAMYFCASHAKQVTEQVVLSGAFFGQGTRLTVV.

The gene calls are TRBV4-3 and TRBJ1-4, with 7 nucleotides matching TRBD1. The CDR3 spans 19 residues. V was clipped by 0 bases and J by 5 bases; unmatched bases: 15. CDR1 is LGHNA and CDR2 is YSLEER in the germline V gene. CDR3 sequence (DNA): TGCGCCAGCAGCCAAGAATGGGCGACAGGGTCCGCGAAAAATGAAAAACTGTTTTTT. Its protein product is CASSQEWATGSAKNEKLFF.

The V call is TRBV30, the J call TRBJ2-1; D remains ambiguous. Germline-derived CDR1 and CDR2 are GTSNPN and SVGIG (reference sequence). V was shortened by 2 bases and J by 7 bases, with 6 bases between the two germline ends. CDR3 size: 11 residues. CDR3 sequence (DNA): TGTGCCTGGAGTACTTTGAATGAGCAGTTCTTC. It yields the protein CAWSTLNEQFF.

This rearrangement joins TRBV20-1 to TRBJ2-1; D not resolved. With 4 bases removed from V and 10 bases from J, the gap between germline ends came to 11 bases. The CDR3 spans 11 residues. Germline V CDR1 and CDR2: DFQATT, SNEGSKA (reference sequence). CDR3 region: CSATPPLEQFF. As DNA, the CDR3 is TGCAGTGCTACTCCCCCCTTGGAGCAGTTCTTC.